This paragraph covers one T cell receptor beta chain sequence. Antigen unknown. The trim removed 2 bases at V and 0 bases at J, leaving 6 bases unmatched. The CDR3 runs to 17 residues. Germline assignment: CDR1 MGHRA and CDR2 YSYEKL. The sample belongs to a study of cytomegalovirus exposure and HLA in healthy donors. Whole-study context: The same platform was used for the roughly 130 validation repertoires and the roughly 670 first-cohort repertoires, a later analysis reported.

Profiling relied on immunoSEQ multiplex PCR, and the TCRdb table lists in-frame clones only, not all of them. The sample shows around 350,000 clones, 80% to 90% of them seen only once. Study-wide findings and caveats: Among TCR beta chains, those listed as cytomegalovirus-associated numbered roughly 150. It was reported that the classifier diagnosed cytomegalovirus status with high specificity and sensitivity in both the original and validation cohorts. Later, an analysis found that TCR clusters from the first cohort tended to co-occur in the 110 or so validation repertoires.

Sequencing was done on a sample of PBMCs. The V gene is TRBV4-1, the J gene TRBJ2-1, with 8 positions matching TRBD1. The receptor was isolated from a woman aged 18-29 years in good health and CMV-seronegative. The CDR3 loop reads CASSQPTTGGSYNEQFF. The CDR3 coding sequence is TGCGCCAGCAGCCAACCTACCACAGGGGGCTCCTACAATGAGCAGTTCTTC.